These T cell receptor beta chains were read from a single sample in a study of patients and donors after allogeneic stem cell transplantation. TCRdb reprocessed the RT-PCR reads with MiXCR, giving one entry per CDR3 protein. This table holds approximately 430,000 distinct CDR3 sequences, about a sixth found once. Sequenced sample: blood, either unsorted or a sorted T cell fraction (not recorded which). The source of these receptors is a human donor who was either an allogeneic HSCT recipient or a stem cell or donor lymphocyte infusion donor (not recorded which). It is not recorded whose cells these are; they may come from a transplant donor. Both conserved end residues are part of each CDR3. The order of the fields is J gene, V gene, CDR3 length, D gene, clone size, CDR3 DNA, CDR3 protein. D genes are given only for firm matches. A clone size is listed for some rows: how often the clone was seen (once, few, many), or a class if it is expanded.

TRBJ1-6 | TRBV4-1 | 19 | TRBD1 | few | TGCGCCAGCAGCCAGACTACCAAAGCAGGGGGCCGGTATAATTCACCCCTCCACTTT | CASSQTTKAGGRYNSPLHF
TRBJ1-5 | TRBV4-3 | 15 | NA | few | TGCGCCAGCAGCCATAAGTCTGGGCGCAATCAGCCCCAGCATTTT | CASSHKSGRNQPQHF
TRBJ2-7 | TRBV12-3/TRBV12-4 | 14 | TRBD2 | NA | TGTGCCAGCAGTCCGTTGACTAGACTAGCGGCCCAGTACTTC | CASSPLTRLAAQYF
TRBJ1-6 | TRBV5-1 | 16 | TRBD1 | many | TGCGCCAGCAGCCACACCCGAGACAGGGGTAATTCACCCCTCCACTTT | CASSHTRDRGNSPLHF
TRBJ2-3 | TRBV19 | 16 | TRBD2 | NA | TGTGCCAGTAGTCTAGGACTAGCGGGTGCCCCAGATACGCAGTATTTT | CASSLGLAGAPDTQYF
TRBJ2-7 | TRBV14 | 13 | NA | NA | TGTGCCAGCAGCCAAGCGACCCCCTACGAGCAGTACTTC | CASSQATPYEQYF
TRBJ2-5 | TRBV7-2 | 14 | NA | NA | TGTGCCAGCAGCTTAGGCGGAGGGAGGGAGACCCAGTACTTC | CASSLGGGRETQYF
TRBJ2-7 | TRBV5-1 | 15 | TRBD1 | NA | TGCGCCAGCAGCTTAGGGGACAGGGTTTTCTTCGAGCAGTACTTC | CASSLGDRVFFEQYF
TRBJ1-2 | TRBV5-6 | 16 | NA | NA | TGTGCCAGCAGCTTGGCCTTCGGGTCGGGTAACTATGGCTACACCTTC | CASSLAFGSGNYGYTF
TRBJ2-4 | TRBV12-3/TRBV12-4 | 13 | TRBD1 | many | TGTGCCAGCAGTTTAGGGACAGGGTACATTCAGTACTTC | CASSLGTGYIQYF
TRBJ1-2 | TRBV11-2 | 18 | NA | NA | TGTGCCAGCAGCTTAGTCAGTAGCGGGCCCCGACAGCGCTATGGCTACACCTTC | CASSLVSSGPRQRYGYTF
TRBJ2-1 | TRBV7-8 | 18 | NA | NA | TGTGCCAGCAGCTTAGCCAGCCTGACTTTTAGGTCCTACAATGAGCAGTTCTTC | CASSLASLTFRSYNEQFF
TRBJ2-3 | TRBV3-1 | 17 | TRBD2 | few | TGTGCCAGCAGCTCCTCGAGGGACTACCTTAGCACAGATACGCAGTATTTT | CASSSSRDYLSTDTQYF
TRBJ1-2 | TRBV10-3 | 17 | NA | NA | TGTGCCATCAGTCACTCTTACCAAGCCCGGGATCGCTATGGCTACACCTTC | CAISHSYQARDRYGYTF
TRBJ1-2 | TRBV6-1 | 15 | NA | few | TGTGCCAGCACGGGTAGAAGGGATCCTAACTATGGCTACACCTTC | CASTGRRDPNYGYTF
TRBJ2-6 | TRBV7-3 | 16 | NA | NA | TGTGCCAGCAGCCCTCCGGGGGTTTCTGGGGCCAACGTCCTGACTTTC | CASSPPGVSGANVLTF
TRBJ1-4 | TRBV7-2 | 16 | NA | NA | TGTGCCAGCAGCTTTAATATGGTGGCAACTAATGAAAAACTGTTTTTT | CASSFNMVATNEKLFF
TRBJ2-1 | TRBV24-1 | 15 | NA | many | TGTGCCACCGGGGAAGTTTTTGCGGGCCGCTATGAGCAGTTCTTC | CATGEVFAGRYEQFF
TRBJ2-7 | TRBV12-3/TRBV12-4 | 14 | TRBD2 | NA | TGTGCCAGCAGTTCGAGACTAGCGGGAGCCGAGCAGTACTTC | CASSSRLAGAEQYF
TRBJ2-1 | TRBV4-1 | 15 | NA | few | TGCGCCAGCAGCCACATAGTACGGGGCGACAATGAGCAGTTCTTC | CASSHIVRGDNEQFF
TRBJ2-1 | TRBV20-1 | 16 | NA | NA | TGCAGTGCTAGAGATGCGGGCACCCGCTCCTACAATGAGCAGTTCTTC | CSARDAGTRSYNEQFF
TRBJ2-5 | TRBV4-1 | 14 | TRBD1 | NA | TGCGCCAGCAGCAACAGGGGGCTTGAAGAGACCCAGTACTTC | CASSNRGLEETQYF